The rows below give T cell receptor beta chains drawn from one sample of a study of T-cell reconstitution after alpha-beta-depleted transplantation in children. TCRdb fed the PCR reads into MiXCR, producing one record per CDR3 protein. The sample has about a million distinct CDR3 sequences, roughly 31% seen once. Material: PBMCs, mostly from graft donor cells, obtained 360 days after TCRalphabeta/CD19-depleted stem cell transplant. These receptors were collected from a boy in the first two years of life who had a stem cell transplant for SCID, so the T cells may come from the graft donor. Both conserved end residues are part of each CDR3. Fields, in order: J gene, D gene, clone size, V gene, CDR3 length, CDR3 protein, CDR3 DNA. A D gene is named only where the DNA matches it firmly. Clone size is stated in some rows and not others, as once, few, many or a class when expanded.

j_call: TRBJ1-1; d_call: -; clone_size: -; v_call: TRBV6-1; cdr3_length: 14; cdr3_aa: CASRPETANTEAFF; cdr3_nt: TGTGCCAGCAGACCGGAGACAGCGAACACTGAAGCTTTCTTT
j_call: TRBJ2-2; d_call: TRBD2; clone_size: few; v_call: TRBV27; cdr3_length: 15; cdr3_aa: CASSLAGRRGGELFF; cdr3_nt: TGTGCCAGCAGCCTAGCGGGGCGCAGGGGCGGGGAGCTGTTTTTT
j_call: TRBJ2-2; d_call: -; clone_size: -; v_call: TRBV24-1; cdr3_length: 13; cdr3_aa: CATSDSHTGELFF; cdr3_nt: TGTGCCACCAGTGATTCCCACACCGGGGAGCTGTTTTTT
j_call: TRBJ2-2; d_call: TRBD1; clone_size: few; v_call: TRBV7-3; cdr3_length: 15; cdr3_aa: CASSVTGLPTGELFF; cdr3_nt: TGTGCCAGCAGCGTGACAGGGCTCCCCACCGGGGAGCTGTTTTTT
j_call: TRBJ1-2; d_call: -; clone_size: -; v_call: TRBV5-1; cdr3_length: 15; cdr3_aa: CASSARNRDTDGYTF; cdr3_nt: TGCGCCAGCAGCGCACGAAACCGGGACACGGATGGCTACACCTTC
j_call: TRBJ1-1; d_call: -; clone_size: -; v_call: TRBV19; cdr3_length: 15; cdr3_aa: CASSITGAQNTEAFF; cdr3_nt: TGTGCCAGTAGTATAACAGGTGCCCAGAACACTGAAGCTTTCTTT
j_call: TRBJ2-5; d_call: -; clone_size: few; v_call: TRBV29-1; cdr3_length: 14; cdr3_aa: CSVEDRTTRETQYF; cdr3_nt: TGCAGCGTTGAAGATCGTACTACGCGAGAGACCCAGTACTTC
j_call: TRBJ2-3; d_call: -; clone_size: -; v_call: TRBV9; cdr3_length: 15; cdr3_aa: CASSVEVGGSDTQYF; cdr3_nt: TGTGCCAGCAGCGTAGAGGTCGGGGGTAGTGATACGCAGTATTTT
j_call: TRBJ2-1; d_call: -; clone_size: few; v_call: TRBV12-3/TRBV12-4; cdr3_length: 12; cdr3_aa: CASSCERLEQFF; cdr3_nt: TGTGCCAGCAGTTGTGAGCGCCTTGAGCAGTTCTTC
j_call: TRBJ2-1; d_call: -; clone_size: -; v_call: TRBV2; cdr3_length: 16; cdr3_aa: CASKADGGRSYNEQFF; cdr3_nt: TGTGCCAGCAAGGCGGACGGGGGACGTTCCTACAATGAGCAGTTCTTC
j_call: TRBJ1-5; d_call: -; clone_size: -; v_call: TRBV29-1; cdr3_length: 13; cdr3_aa: CSVYETEDQPQHF; cdr3_nt: TGCAGCGTGTACGAGACCGAGGATCAGCCCCAGCATTTT
j_call: TRBJ2-2; d_call: TRBD2; clone_size: -; v_call: TRBV20-1; cdr3_length: 16; cdr3_aa: CSASQWRGGETGELFF; cdr3_nt: TGCAGTGCTAGTCAATGGCGGGGGGGGGAAACCGGGGAGCTGTTTTTT
j_call: TRBJ2-1; d_call: -; clone_size: few; v_call: TRBV6-4; cdr3_length: 15; cdr3_aa: CASSLSPWSYNEQFF; cdr3_nt: TGTGCCAGCAGTTTATCCCCTTGGTCCTACAATGAGCAGTTCTTC
j_call: TRBJ1-1; d_call: -; clone_size: few; v_call: TRBV29-1; cdr3_length: 11; cdr3_aa: CTVMSNTEAFF; cdr3_nt: TGCACTGTGATGTCGAACACTGAAGCTTTCTTT
j_call: TRBJ1-5; d_call: TRBD1; clone_size: -; v_call: TRBV6-2/TRBV6-3; cdr3_length: 15; cdr3_aa: CASSRGQGADQPQHF; cdr3_nt: TGTGCCAGCAGCCGTGGACAGGGGGCGGATCAGCCCCAGCATTTT
j_call: TRBJ2-1; d_call: TRBD2; clone_size: few; v_call: TRBV7-9; cdr3_length: 16; cdr3_aa: CASSLDAGGANNEQFF; cdr3_nt: TGTGCCAGCAGCTTAGATGCCGGGGGGGCCAACAATGAGCAGTTCTTC
j_call: TRBJ2-3; d_call: TRBD1; clone_size: few; v_call: TRBV28; cdr3_length: 16; cdr3_aa: CASSWEWDRPTDTQYF; cdr3_nt: TGTGCCAGCAGTTGGGAGTGGGACAGACCCACAGATACGCAGTATTTT
j_call: TRBJ1-2; d_call: -; clone_size: many; v_call: TRBV5-1; cdr3_length: 12; cdr3_aa: CASSLGPYGYTF; cdr3_nt: TGTGCCAGCAGTTTGGGGCCATATGGCTACACCTTC
j_call: TRBJ2-7; d_call: -; clone_size: few; v_call: TRBV12-3/TRBV12-4; cdr3_length: 14; cdr3_aa: CASSLEGLPYEQYF; cdr3_nt: TGTGCCAGCAGTTTAGAGGGTCTCCCATACGAGCAGTACTTC
j_call: TRBJ2-3; d_call: -; clone_size: -; v_call: TRBV7-2; cdr3_length: 16; cdr3_aa: CASRSPEGLAPDTQYF; cdr3_nt: TGTGCCAGCAGATCACCTGAGGGGCTAGCCCCAGATACGCAGTATTTT
j_call: TRBJ2-1; d_call: -; clone_size: few; v_call: TRBV3-1; cdr3_length: 15; cdr3_aa: CASSQLLAPGDEQFF; cdr3_nt: TGTGCCAGCAGCCAGTTACTAGCACCGGGGGATGAGCAGTTCTTC
j_call: TRBJ2-3; d_call: TRBD2; clone_size: many; v_call: TRBV6-2/TRBV6-3; cdr3_length: 17; cdr3_aa: CASRRRLAGGLTDTQYF; cdr3_nt: TGTGCCAGCCGTCGAAGACTAGCGGGGGGTCTCACAGATACGCAGTATTTT
j_call: TRBJ2-1; d_call: -; clone_size: few; v_call: TRBV12-3/TRBV12-4; cdr3_length: 15; cdr3_aa: CASSLWGAGFNEQFF; cdr3_nt: TGTGCCAGCAGTTTATGGGGGGCTGGGTTTAATGAGCAGTTCTTC
j_call: TRBJ2-3; d_call: -; clone_size: -; v_call: TRBV7-8; cdr3_length: 16; cdr3_aa: CASTSNQAVRGDTQYF; cdr3_nt: TGTGCCAGCACCTCAAATCAGGCCGTAAGAGGAGATACGCAGTATTTT
j_call: TRBJ1-1; d_call: -; clone_size: -; v_call: TRBV9; cdr3_length: 16; cdr3_aa: CASSVEGMWRSTEAFF; cdr3_nt: TGTGCCAGCAGCGTAGAAGGAATGTGGAGGAGCACTGAAGCTTTCTTT
j_call: TRBJ2-1; d_call: -; clone_size: -; v_call: TRBV5-8; cdr3_length: 14; cdr3_aa: CASSLGPNIALEFF; cdr3_nt: TGTGCCAGCAGCCTCGGTCCCAATATCGCTCTGGAGTTCTTC
j_call: TRBJ2-7; d_call: -; clone_size: -; v_call: TRBV6-1; cdr3_length: 15; cdr3_aa: CASSEWVQGPYEQYF; cdr3_nt: TGTGCCAGCAGTGAATGGGTTCAGGGGCCCTACGAGCAGTACTTC
j_call: TRBJ1-2; d_call: TRBD1; clone_size: -; v_call: TRBV7-2; cdr3_length: 14; cdr3_aa: CASSSVTGTYGYTF; cdr3_nt: TGTGCCAGCAGCTCGGTGACAGGGACCTATGGCTACACCTTC
j_call: TRBJ2-3; d_call: -; clone_size: -; v_call: TRBV7-3; cdr3_length: 13; cdr3_aa: CASSRSMPDTQYF; cdr3_nt: TGTGCCAGCAGCCGAAGTATGCCGGATACGCAGTATTTT